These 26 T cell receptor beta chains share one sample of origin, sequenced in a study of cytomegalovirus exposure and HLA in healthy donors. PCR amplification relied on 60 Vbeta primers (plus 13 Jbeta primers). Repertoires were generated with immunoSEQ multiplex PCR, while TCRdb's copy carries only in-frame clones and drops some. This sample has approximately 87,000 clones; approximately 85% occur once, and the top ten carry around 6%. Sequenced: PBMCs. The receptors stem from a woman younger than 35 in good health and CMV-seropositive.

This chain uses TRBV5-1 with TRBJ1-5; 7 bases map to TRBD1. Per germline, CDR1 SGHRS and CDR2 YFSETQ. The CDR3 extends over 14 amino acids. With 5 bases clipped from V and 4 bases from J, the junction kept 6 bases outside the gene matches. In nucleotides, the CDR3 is TGCGCCAGCAGTTTACAGGGGATGAATCAGCCCCAGCATTTT. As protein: CASSLQGMNQPQHF.

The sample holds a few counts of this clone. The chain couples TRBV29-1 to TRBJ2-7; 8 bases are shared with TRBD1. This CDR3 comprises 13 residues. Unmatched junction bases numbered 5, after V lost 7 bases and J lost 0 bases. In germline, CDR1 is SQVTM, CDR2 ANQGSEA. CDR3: CSARTGSSYEQYF. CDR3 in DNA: TGCAGCGCACGGACAGGGAGCTCCTACGAGCAGTACTTC.

DNA of the CDR3: TGTGCCAGCAGGACAGGGGGGTGGGGAAACACCATATATTTT. Translating gives CASRTGGWGNTIYF. V and J are TRBV2 and TRBJ1-3; 9 bases map to TRBD1. The CDR3 is 14 residues long. V was pared by 6 bases and J by 4 bases, with 4 bases of the junction left unmatched. From germline, CDR1 is SNHLY and CDR2 FYNNEI.

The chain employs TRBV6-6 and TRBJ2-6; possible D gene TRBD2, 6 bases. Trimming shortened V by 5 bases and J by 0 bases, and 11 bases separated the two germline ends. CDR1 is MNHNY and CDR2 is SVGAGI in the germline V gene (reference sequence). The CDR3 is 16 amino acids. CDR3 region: CASSNGGSSGANVLTF. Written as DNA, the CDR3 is TGTGCCAGCAGTAACGGGGGTTCCTCTGGGGCCAACGTCCTGACTTTC.

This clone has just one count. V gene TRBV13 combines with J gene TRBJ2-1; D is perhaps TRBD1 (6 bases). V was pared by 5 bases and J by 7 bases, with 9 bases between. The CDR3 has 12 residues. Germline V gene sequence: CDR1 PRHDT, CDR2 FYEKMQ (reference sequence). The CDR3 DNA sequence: TGTGCCAGCAGCCCAGGGGTTAATGAGCAGTTCTTC. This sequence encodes CASSPGVNEQFF.

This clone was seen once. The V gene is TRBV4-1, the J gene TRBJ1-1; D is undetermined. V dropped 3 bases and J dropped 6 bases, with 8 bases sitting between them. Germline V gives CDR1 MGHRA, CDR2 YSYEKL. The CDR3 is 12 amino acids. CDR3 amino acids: CASSQGGSEAFF. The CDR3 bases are TGCGCCAGCAGCCAGGGAGGGTCTGAAGCTTTCTTT.

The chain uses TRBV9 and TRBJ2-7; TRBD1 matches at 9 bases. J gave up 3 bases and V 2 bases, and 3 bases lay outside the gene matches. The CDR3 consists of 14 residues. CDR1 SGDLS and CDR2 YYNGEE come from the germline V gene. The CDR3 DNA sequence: TGTGCCAGCAGCGTGGGGGACAGGGACTACGAGCAGTACTTC. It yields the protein CASSVGDRDYEQYF.

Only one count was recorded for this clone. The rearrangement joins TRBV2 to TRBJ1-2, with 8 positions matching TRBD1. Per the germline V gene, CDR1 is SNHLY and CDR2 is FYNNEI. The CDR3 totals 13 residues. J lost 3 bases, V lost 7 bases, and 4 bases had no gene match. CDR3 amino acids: CASTPDRDYGYTF. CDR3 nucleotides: TGTGCCAGCACCCCGGACAGGGACTATGGCTACACCTTC.

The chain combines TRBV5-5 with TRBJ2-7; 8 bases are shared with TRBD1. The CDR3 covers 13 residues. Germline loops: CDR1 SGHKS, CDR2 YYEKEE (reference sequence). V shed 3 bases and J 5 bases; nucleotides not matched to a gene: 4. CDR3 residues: CASSYRTGNEQYF. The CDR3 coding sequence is TGTGCCAGCAGCTACCGGACAGGGAACGAGCAGTACTTC.

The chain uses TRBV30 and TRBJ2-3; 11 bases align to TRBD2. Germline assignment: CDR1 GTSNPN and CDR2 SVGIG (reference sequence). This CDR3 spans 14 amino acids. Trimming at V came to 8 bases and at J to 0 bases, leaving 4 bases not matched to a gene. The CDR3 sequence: CAGLAGGSTDTQYF. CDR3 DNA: TGTGCCGGATTAGCGGGAGGGAGCACAGATACGCAGTATTTT.

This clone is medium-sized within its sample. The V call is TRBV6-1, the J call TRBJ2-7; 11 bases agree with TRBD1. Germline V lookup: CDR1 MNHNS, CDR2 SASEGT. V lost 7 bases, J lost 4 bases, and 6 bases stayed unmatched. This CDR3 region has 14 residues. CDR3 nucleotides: TGTGCCAGCAACTTGGACAGGGGGCGATACGAGCAGTACTTC. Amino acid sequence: CASNLDRGRYEQYF.

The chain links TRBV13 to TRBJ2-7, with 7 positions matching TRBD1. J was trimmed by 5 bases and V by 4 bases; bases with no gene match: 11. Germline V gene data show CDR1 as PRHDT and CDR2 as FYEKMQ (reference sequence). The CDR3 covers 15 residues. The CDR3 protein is CASSYKTGNSHEQYF. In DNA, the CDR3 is TGTGCCAGCAGCTACAAGACAGGGAACAGCCACGAGCAGTACTTC. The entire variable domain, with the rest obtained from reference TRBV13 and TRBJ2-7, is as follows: AAGVIQSPRHLIKEKRETATLKCYPIPRHDTVYWYQQGPGQDPQFLISFYEKMQSDKGSIPDRFSAQQFSDYHSELNMSSLELGDSALYFCASSYKTGNSHEQYFGPGTRLTVT.

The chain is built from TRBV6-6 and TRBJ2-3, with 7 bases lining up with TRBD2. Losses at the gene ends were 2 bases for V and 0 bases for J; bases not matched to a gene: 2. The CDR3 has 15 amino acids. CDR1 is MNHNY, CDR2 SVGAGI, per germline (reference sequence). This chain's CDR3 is CASSYGAGSTDTQYF. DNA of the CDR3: TGTGCCAGCAGTTACGGAGCGGGGAGCACAGATACGCAGTATTTT.

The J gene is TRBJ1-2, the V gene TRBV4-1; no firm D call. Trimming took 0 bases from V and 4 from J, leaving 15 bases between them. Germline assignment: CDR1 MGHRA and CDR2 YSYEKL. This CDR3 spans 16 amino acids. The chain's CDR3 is CASSQDMRAPGYGYTF. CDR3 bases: TGCGCCAGCAGCCAAGATATGAGGGCGCCGGGCTATGGCTACACCTTC.

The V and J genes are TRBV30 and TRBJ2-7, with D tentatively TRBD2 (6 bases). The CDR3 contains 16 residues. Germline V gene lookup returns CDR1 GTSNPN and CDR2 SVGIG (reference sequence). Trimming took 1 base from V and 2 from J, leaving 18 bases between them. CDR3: CAWSENTGSITYEQYF. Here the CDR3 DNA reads TGTGCCTGGAGTGAGAATACCGGGAGTATAACCTACGAGCAGTACTTC.

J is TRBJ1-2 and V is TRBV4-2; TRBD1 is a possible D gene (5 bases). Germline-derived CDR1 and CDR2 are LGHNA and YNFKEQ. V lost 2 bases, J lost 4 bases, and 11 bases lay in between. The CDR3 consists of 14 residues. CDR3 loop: CASSQSGGVYGYTF. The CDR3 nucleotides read TGTGCCAGCAGCCAAAGCGGAGGGGTCTATGGCTACACCTTC.

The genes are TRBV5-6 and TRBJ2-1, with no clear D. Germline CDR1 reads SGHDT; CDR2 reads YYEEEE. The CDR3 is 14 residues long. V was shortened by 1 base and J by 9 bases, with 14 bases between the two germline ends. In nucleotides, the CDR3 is TGTGCCAGCAGCTTGCCGGCACAGATCGGTGAGCAGTTCTTC. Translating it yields CASSLPAQIGEQFF.

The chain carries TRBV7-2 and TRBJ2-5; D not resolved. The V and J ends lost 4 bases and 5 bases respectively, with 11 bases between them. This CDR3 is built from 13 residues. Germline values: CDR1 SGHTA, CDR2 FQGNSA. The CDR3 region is CASSSRRVETQYF. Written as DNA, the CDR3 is TGTGCCAGCAGCTCCCGTCGAGTCGAGACCCAGTACTTC.

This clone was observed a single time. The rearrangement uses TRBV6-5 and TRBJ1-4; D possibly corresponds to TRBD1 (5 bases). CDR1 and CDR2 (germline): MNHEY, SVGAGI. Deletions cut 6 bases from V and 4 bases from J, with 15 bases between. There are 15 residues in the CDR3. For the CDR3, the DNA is TGTGCCAGCAGAAAATTCCAGGGTTATAATGAAAAACTGTTTTTT. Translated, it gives CASRKFQGYNEKLFF.

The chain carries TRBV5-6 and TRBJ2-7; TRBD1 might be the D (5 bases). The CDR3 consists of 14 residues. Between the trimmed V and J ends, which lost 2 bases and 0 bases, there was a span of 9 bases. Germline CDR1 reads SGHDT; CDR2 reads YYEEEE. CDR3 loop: CASSFQGSSYEQYF. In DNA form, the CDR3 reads TGTGCCAGCAGCTTTCAGGGCAGCTCCTACGAGCAGTACTTC.

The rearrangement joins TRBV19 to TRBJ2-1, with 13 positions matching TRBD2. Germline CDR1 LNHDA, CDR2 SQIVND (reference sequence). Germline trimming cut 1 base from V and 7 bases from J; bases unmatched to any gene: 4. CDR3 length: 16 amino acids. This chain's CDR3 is CASSIGGTSGVNEQFF. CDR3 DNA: TGTGCCAGTAGTATAGGCGGGACTAGCGGGGTAAATGAGCAGTTCTTC.

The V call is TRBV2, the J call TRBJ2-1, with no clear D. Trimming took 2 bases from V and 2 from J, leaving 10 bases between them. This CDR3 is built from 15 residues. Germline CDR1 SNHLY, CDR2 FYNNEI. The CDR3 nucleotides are TGTGCCAGCAGTGAACCTAGGATCCCCTACAATGAGCAGTTCTTC. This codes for CASSEPRIPYNEQFF. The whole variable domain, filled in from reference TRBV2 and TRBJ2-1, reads EPEVTQTPSHQVTQMGQEVILRCVPISNHLYFYWYRQILGQKVEFLVSFYNNEISEKSEIFDDQFSVERPDGSNFTLKIRSTKLEDSAMYFCASSEPRIPYNEQFFGPGTRLTVL.

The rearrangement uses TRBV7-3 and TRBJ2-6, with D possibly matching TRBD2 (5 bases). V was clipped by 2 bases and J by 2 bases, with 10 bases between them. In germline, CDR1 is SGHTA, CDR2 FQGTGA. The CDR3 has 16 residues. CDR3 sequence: CASSLRSGTGANVLTF. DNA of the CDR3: TGTGCCAGCAGCTTACGGTCGGGGACTGGGGCCAACGTCCTGACTTTC. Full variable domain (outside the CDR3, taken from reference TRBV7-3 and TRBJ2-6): GAGVSQTPSNKVTEKGKYVELRCDPISGHTALYWYRQSLGQGPEFLIYFQGTGAADDSGLPNDRFFAVRPEGSVSTLKIQRTERGDSAVYLCASSLRSGTGANVLTFGAGSRLTVL.

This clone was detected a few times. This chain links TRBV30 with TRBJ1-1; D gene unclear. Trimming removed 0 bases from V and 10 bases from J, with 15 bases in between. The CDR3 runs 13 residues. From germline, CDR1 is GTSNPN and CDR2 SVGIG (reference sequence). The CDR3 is CAWSVLGGSRAFF. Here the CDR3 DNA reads TGTGCCTGGAGTGTACTGGGAGGCAGTAGAGCTTTCTTT. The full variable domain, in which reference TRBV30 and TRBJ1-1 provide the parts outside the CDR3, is SQTIHQWPATLVQPVGSPLSLECTVEGTSNPNLYWYRQAAGRGLQLLFYSVGIGQISSEVPQNLSASRPQDRQFILSSKKLLLSDSGFYLCAWSVLGGSRAFFGQGTRLTVV.

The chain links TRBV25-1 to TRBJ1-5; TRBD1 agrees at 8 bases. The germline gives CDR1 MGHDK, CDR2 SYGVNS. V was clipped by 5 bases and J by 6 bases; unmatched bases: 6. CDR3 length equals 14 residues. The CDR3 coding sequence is TGTGCCAGCAGTAGGACAGGGAGTAGTCAGCCCCAGCATTTT. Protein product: CASSRTGSSQPQHF.

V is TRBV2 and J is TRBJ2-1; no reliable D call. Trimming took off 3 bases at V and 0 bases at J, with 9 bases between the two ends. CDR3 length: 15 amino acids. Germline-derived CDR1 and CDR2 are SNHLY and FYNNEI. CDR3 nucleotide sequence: TGTGCCAGCAGTGATGCCTCCAGCTCCTACAATGAGCAGTTCTTC. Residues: CASSDASSSYNEQFF.